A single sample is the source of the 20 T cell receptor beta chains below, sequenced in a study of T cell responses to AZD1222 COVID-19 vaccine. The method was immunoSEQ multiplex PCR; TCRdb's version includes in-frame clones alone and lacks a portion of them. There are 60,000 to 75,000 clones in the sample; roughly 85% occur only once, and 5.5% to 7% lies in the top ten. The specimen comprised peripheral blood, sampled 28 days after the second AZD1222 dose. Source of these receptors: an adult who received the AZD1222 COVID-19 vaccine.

The CDR3 sequence is CASRLNTEAFF. The DNA of the CDR3 is TGCGCCAGCAGGTTGAACACTGAAGCTTTCTTT. J is TRBJ1-1 and V is TRBV4-1; D call uncertain. Germline V gene sequence: CDR1 MGHRA, CDR2 YSYEKL. There are 11 residues in the CDR3. V was trimmed by 6 bases and J by 0 bases, leaving 2 bases between them.

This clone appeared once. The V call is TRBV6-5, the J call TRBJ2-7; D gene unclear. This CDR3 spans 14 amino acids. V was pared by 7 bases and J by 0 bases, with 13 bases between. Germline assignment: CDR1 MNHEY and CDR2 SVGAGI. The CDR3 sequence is CASTTRESSYEQYF. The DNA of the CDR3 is TGTGCCAGCACGACGAGAGAAAGCTCCTACGAGCAGTACTTC.

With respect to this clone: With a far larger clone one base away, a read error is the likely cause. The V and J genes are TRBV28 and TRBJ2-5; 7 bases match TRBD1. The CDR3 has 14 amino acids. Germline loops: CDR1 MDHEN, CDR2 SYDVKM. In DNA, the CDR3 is TGTGCCTGCAGTTTGGGACAGCCCCAAGAGACCCAGTACTTC. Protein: CACSLGQPQETQYF. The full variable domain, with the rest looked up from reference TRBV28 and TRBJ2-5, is DVKVTQSSRYLVKRTGEKVFLECVQDMDHENMFWYRQDPGLGLRLIYFSYDVKMKEKGDIPEGYSVSREKKERFSLILESASTNQTSMYLCACSLGQPQETQYFGPGTRLLVL.

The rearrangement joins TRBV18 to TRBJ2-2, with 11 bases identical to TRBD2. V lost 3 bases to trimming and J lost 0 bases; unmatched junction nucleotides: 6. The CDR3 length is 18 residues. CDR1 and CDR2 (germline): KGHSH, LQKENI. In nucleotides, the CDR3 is TGTGCCAGCTCACCTTTCCTAGCGGGGGGTCCGAACACCGGGGAGCTGTTTTTT. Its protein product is CASSPFLAGGPNTGELFF. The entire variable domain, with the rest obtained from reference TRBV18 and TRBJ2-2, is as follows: NAGVMQNPRHLVRRRGQEARLRCSPMKGHSHVYWYRQLPEEGLKFMVYLQKENIIDESGMPKERFSAEFPKEGPSILRIQQVVRGDSAAYFCASSPFLAGGPNTGELFFGEGSRLTVL.

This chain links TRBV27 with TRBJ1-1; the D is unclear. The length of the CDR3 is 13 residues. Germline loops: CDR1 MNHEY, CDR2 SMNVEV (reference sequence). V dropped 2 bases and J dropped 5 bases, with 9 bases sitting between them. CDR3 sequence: CASSLRRETEAFF. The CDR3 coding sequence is TGTGCCAGCAGTTTAAGGAGGGAGACTGAAGCTTTCTTT.

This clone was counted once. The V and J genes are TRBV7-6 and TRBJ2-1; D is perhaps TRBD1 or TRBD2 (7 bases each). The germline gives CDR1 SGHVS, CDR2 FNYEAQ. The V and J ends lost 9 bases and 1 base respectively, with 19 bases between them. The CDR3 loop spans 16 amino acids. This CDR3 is CASGEGWDSSYNEQFF. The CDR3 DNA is TGTGCCAGTGGGGAGGGATGGGACAGTTCCTACAATGAGCAGTTCTTC.

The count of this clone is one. Here the CDR3 DNA reads TGTGCCATCAGGTTTACCGGGACAGAAAATTCACCCCTCCACTTT. It codes for CAIRFTGTENSPLHF. This chain joins TRBV10-3 and TRBJ1-6; TRBD1 aligns across 7 bases. The V segment lost 6 bases and the J segment 7 bases; nucleotides outside the gene matches: 9. CDR1 ENHRY and CDR2 SYGVKD come from the germline V gene. The CDR3 spans 15 residues.

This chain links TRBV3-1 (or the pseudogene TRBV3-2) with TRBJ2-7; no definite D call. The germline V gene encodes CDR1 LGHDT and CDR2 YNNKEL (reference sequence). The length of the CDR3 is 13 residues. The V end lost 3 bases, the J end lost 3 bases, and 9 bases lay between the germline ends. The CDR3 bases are TGTGCCAGCAGCCAGGATACAGTCTACGAGCAGTACTTC. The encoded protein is CASSQDTVYEQYF.

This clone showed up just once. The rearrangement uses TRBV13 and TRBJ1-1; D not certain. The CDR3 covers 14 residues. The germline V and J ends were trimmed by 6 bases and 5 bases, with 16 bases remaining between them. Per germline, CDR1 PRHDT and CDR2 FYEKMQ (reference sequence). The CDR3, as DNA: TGTGCCAGCAGGGGTGCCGATTTAGGAACTGAAGCTTTCTTT. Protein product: CASRGADLGTEAFF. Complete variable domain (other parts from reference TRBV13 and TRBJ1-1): AAGVIQSPRHLIKEKRETATLKCYPIPRHDTVYWYQQGPGQDPQFLISFYEKMQSDKGSIPDRFSAQQFSDYHSELNMSSLELGDSALYFCASRGADLGTEAFFGQGTRLTVV.

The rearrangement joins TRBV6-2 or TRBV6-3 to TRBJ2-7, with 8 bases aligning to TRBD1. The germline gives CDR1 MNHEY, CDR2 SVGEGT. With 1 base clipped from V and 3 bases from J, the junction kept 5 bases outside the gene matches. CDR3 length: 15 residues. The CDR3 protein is CASSYFRTGSYEQYF. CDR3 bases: TGTGCCAGCAGTTACTTCCGGACAGGGAGCTACGAGCAGTACTTC.

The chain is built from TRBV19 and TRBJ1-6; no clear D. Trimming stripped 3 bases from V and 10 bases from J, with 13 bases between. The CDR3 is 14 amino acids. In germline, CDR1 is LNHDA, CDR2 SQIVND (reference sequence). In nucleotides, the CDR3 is TGTGCCAGTAGTATTGTAGCCCGGACGTCACCCCTCCACTTT. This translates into CASSIVARTSPLHF.

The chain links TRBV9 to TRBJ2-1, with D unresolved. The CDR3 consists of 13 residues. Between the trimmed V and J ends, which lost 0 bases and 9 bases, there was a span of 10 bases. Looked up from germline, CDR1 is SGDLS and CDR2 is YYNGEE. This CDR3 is CASSVDSTVEQFF. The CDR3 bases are TGTGCCAGCAGCGTAGACTCTACGGTTGAGCAGTTCTTC.

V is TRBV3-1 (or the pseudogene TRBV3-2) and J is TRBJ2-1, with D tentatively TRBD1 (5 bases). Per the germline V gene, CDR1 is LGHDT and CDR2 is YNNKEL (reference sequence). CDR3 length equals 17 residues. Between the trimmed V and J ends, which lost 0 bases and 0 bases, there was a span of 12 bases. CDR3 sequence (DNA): TGTGCCAGCAGCCAAGATCCCAGGGCAGCCTCCTACAATGAGCAGTTCTTC. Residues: CASSQDPRAASYNEQFF.

For the CDR3, the DNA is TGTGCCAGCAGCGTAGAACAGGGGCGAACAGATACGCAGTATTTT. It yields the protein CASSVEQGRTDTQYF. The genes are TRBV9 and TRBJ2-3; TRBD1 aligns across 7 bases. V was pared by 0 bases and J by 3 bases, with 4 bases of the junction left unmatched. This CDR3 has 15 amino acids. Germline loops: CDR1 SGDLS, CDR2 YYNGEE.

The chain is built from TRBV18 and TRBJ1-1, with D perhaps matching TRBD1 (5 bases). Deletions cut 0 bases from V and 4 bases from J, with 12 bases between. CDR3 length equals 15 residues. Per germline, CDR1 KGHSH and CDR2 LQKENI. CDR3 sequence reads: CASSPPSVGGTEAFF. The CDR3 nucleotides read TGTGCCAGCTCACCACCCAGCGTCGGGGGCACTGAAGCTTTCTTT.

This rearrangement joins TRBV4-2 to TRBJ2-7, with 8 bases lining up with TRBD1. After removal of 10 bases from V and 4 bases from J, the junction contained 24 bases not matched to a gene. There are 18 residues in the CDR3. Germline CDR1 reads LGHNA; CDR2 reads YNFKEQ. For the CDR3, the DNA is TGTGCCACCCCCCACCACGACTGGGGGACAGGCAAACCTTACGAGCAGTACTTC. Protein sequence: CATPHHDWGTGKPYEQYF.

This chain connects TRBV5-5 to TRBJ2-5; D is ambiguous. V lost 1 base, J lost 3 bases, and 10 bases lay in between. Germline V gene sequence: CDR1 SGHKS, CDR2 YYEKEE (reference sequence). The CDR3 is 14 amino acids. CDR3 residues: CASSLRVREETQYF. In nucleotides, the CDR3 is TGTGCCAGCAGCTTGAGGGTCAGAGAAGAGACCCAGTACTTC.

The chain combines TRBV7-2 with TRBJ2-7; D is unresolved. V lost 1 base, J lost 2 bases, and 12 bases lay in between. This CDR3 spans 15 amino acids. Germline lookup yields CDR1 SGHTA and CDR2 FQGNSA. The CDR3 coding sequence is TGTGCCAGCAGCTTAGGCACCGATACCCCCTACGAGCAGTACTTC. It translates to CASSLGTDTPYEQYF.

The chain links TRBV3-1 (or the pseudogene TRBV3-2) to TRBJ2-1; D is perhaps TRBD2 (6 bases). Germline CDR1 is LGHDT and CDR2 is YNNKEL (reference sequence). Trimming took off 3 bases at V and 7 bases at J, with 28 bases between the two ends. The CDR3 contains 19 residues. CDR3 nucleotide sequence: TGTGCCAGCAGCCACATGCGGGGAAATCTACCAGGGCCGGGGAATGAGCAGTTCTTC. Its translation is CASSHMRGNLPGPGNEQFF.

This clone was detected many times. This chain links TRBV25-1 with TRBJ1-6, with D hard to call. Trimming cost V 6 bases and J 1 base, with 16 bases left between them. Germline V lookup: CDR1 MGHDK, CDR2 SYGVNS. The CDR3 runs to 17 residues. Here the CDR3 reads CASRGLRFGSYNSPLHF. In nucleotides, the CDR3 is TGTGCCAGCAGAGGACTGCGGTTCGGGTCCTATAATTCACCCCTCCACTTT.